This T cell receptor (beta chain) was recovered during a study of shared clonotypes between healthy human individuals (dated by TCRdb to 2020 to 2021). Study-wide context: Three men and a couple of women, aged 18 to 49 years, made up the cohort. Blood TCR repertoires of roughly five healthy adults were deeply sequenced to estimate repertoire size and the extent of clonotype sharing between individuals. Per donor, three plates each were used for CD4 naive and CD4 memory, two for CD8 naive, and one for CD8 memory. Per donor, leukapheresis produced somewhere between about 0.9 and 9.5 billion PBMCs. To increase sequencing depth and limit assay-specific biases, TCR repertoire library preparation and sequencing were carried out by different laboratories using diverse techniques. Summary of the overall study and its limitations: About 5% of naive CD4, 3.5% of naive CD8, approximately 2% of memory CD4, and 0.4% of memory CD8 clonotypes were shared across several donors. Pairwise subsampling led to the expectation that sequencing depth would affect the degree of clonotype sharing among donors. Compared with non-shared clonotypes, clonotypes shared by all four sorted-subset donors had higher generation probabilities. Estimated clonotype richness was generally larger for naive than for memory subsets. Rarefaction of sorted-subset datasets indicated incomplete sequencing despite the large sequencing depth. Sampling was restricted to blood, and TCR repertoires in tissues likely differ from the TCR repertoires found in blood. Because the study included a small number of donors, the genetic and exposure-history diversity represented was limited.

Reading from cysteine to phenylalanine, the CDR3 counts 14 amino acids. CDR3 DNA is the only sequence kept; it has 42 bases, read in frame from the first base. The germline V gene (reference sequence) sets CDR1 to MNHNY and CDR2 to SVGAGI. V is trimmed back by 6 bases and J by 7 bases, and the junction contains 11 bases that no gene match accounts for. A word on this clone: Its antigen remains unidentified. No base quality values were provided; no much bigger clone lies one nucleotide off.

Using the deep immunoSEQ assay, TCR CDR3 regions were amplified from genomic DNA by multiplex PCR. Extracted genomic DNA from each cell subset was distributed evenly across all wells of several immunoSEQ 96-well plates, and each plate was treated as a replicate. For sorted subsets, 200 to 250 ng of genomic DNA, equivalent to 25,000 to 35,000 T cell genomes, went into each replicate PCR. The purified libraries were quantified using a Qubit 3.0 fluorometer, sized with a Bioanalyzer 2100, and then quantified again using the KAPA Library Quantification kit. Every immunoSEQ 96-well plate was sequenced on a separate single-read 150-cycle Illumina NextSeq 550 flow cell. Concerning the study's data processing: Because the immunoSEQ output included only junctional sequences and no quality scores, the filtering could not be the same as the filtering used for full-length reads. Sequences were annotated with PyIR, a Python wrapper for IgBLAST v1.9, and V/J genes and CDR3 were assigned using IMGT germline references. Reads were removed for weak V/J assignments (E-value above 1e-6), missing CDR3, stop codons, out-of-frame junctions, or ambiguous translated residues. V3J clonotypes were defined as sequences sharing an identical inferred V gene, J gene, and CDR3 amino acid sequence. The percentage overlap between two repertoires was calculated by dividing the number of shared unique clonotypes by the size of the smaller repertoire. Richness of each repertoire was evaluated using RTK rarefaction, the Chao1 estimator, and Recon v2.1 estimates of unobserved clonotypes. For all TCRbeta clonotypes obtained by the gDNA method from a few donors, generation probabilities were computed with OLGA. TCRdb stores this immuneACCESS table with in-frame sequences only. Part of the clones is absent; in the studies checked, under half of the shortfall reflects unresolved V genes, and no reason is known for the rest. Clone size and the V and J calls come from that table; the DNA yielded D and trimming. Across this sample there are a few million clones, with approximately 93% seen only once. The ten most abundant clones make up 0.39% of the sample.

The donors were healthy, HIV-negative adults with no recently reported acute infections or vaccinations. Every donor was a Caucasian adult living in Nashville, Tennessee, USA. CD4+ T cells were enriched by magnetic negative selection, after which naive cells were positively selected on CD45RA and the negative fraction was taken as the memory subset. After blood collection by leukapheresis, PBMCs were isolated using Ficoll-Histopaque density gradient centrifugation and then cryopreserved in the vapor phase of liquid nitrogen. Purity and quantity of every magnetically sorted T cell population were checked by analytical flow cytometry. Genomic DNA was isolated from every sorted fraction and measured by UV absorbance on a Nanodrop 2000c.

The clonotype was recovered from a man between 18 and 35 years old in good health. Some clones in this sample may be carry-over from other donors' samples. The sequence joins TRBV6-6 to TRBJ2-7; TRBD2 fits 8 bases in the junction. Sample: naive CD4+ T cells from PBMCs. Reading the label with the study, this specimen's cell subset or site is: CD45RA+ positively selected. The nucleotide sequence reads TGTGCCAGCAGCTTAGCGGGACTCCTCTGGGAGCAGTACTTC. This yields the protein CASSLAGLLWEQYF.